The T cell receptor (beta chain) under discussion was sequenced for a study of T-cell memory formation after mild COVID-19 (dated by TCRdb to about 2021). Regarding the study in general: TCR sequence clusters from the two donors were found to be largely donor specific. T-cell clones expanding and contracting after mild COVID-19 in two donors were tracked by longitudinal TCRalpha and TCRbeta repertoire sequencing. Two young, previously healthy adult volunteers made up the cohort, one male and one female.

Sequencing instrument: Illumina NovaSeq 6000. TCRalpha and TCRbeta cDNA libraries were built by 5'RACE with constant-segment primers, adding sample barcodes and unique molecular identifiers. Trizol reagent was used to extract RNA from every sample. The libraries were amplified in two PCR steps, and the second step added a second sample barcode and Illumina TruSeq adapters. Sequencing of libraries was performed on an Illumina NovaSeq with 2 x 150 bp paired-end reads. Processing in the source paper ran as follows. Reads were demultiplexed and collapsed into UMI-guided consensus sequences with migec v1.2.7. With mixcr v2.1.11, UMI consensuses were aligned to TRA and TRB V and J templates and assembled into clonotypes. Expanded or contracted clonotypes were those called significant by both edgeR and NoisET, with noise models trained on biological replicates. For edgeR calls, the cutoffs were a false discovery rate-adjusted p below 0.01 and a log2 fold-change threshold of 1. As an exploratory analysis of dynamics, max-normalized trajectories of the 1000 most abundant clonotypes were examined by PCA with hierarchical clustering. The CD4 or CD8 phenotype of responding clones was assigned using the separately sequenced CD4+ and CD8+ repertoires. TCRdb applied fastp at Q25 and MiXCR to the public reads, then kept only in-frame beta chains. Identical CDR3 proteins give one entry, which carries the most common genes and DNA. It is TCRdb's table, rather than the study itself, that gives the V and J calls and clone size. For this sample there are 80,000 to 95,000 distinct CDR3 sequences; around 27% appear just once. Together, the top ten hold under 50% of the sample.

Results the study describes overall, beyond this receptor: Clones that contracted from day 15 to 85 showed balanced CD4/CD8 phenotypes, whereas a second wave of clones that expanded from day 15 to 37 leaned towards CD4+. The study covered only two mild cases, and larger cohorts including severe cases with pre-infection samples were considered necessary. SARS-CoV-2 specificity of the second-wave clones peaking on day 37 was not confirmed. Contracting CD4+ clones appeared mostly in the CM and EM memory subsets, whereas CD8+ clones were enriched in EMRA. Some responding clones were detected in pre-infection memory, which suggested that pre-existing cross-reactive memory T cells had joined the SARS-CoV-2 response.

Deletion took 5 bases off V and 8 bases off J, with a span of 13 bases between the germline ends. The CDR3 numbers 13 residues from cysteine through phenylalanine. The only DNA kept is the CDR3, 39 bases in frame from the first base. For CDR1 and CDR2, the germline V gene (reference sequence) lists MNHEY and SMNVEV. On this clonotype: What this receptor recognizes is not known. Within one base of it there is no much larger clone, and no base qualities were kept.

PBMCs were isolated by Ficoll-Paque density gradient centrifugation. Rearrangement joined TRBV27 to TRBJ2-1, with TRBD2 perhaps the D gene, on 6 matching bases. The sequence came from a man aged 18 to 29 who had mild COVID-19 (a few samples of this study predate the infection). The sample titles of this study are shuffled in the database, so cell type and time point are left out; the donor was told from shared clones. The sequenced sample consisted of PBMCs or a T cell subset sorted from them (not recorded which). The sequenced DNA: TGTGCCAGCAGTAGACTAGAAAACGATGAGCAGTTCTTC. It translates to CASSRLENDEQFF.